This is a list of T cell receptor beta chains from one sample in a study of blood T cell repertoires in COVID-19. Profiled with immunoSEQ multiplex PCR; TCRdb holds only in-frame clones, not every one. The sample contains some 100,000 clones, about 86% of which appear only once. The source material was peripheral blood. These receptor sequences come from a human donor in a cohort sampled during active COVID-19. The CDR3 runs from the conserved cysteine through the conserved F or W. The D gene is left open where the match is weak.

>TRBV4-1|-|12
CASSLISGEQFF
>TRBV5-6|TRBD2|16
CASSLPRASGRDEQYF
>TRBV5-1|TRBD2|16
CASSWSSSGSSYEQYF
>TRBV18|-|13
CASSPEANQPQHF
>TRBV7-8|TRBD1|14
CASSFGQGSQTQYF
>TRBV24-1|TRBD2|16
CATSDFGLAKNNEQFF
>TRBV5-1|-|14
CASSLAGNLGGYTF
>TRBV28|-|16
CASSFRHQGLDQPQHF
>TRBV4-1|-|17
CASSQEVPFYSNQPQHF
>TRBV28|-|14
CASSFNILRNTIYF
>TRBV3-1/TRBV3-2|-|13
CASSQNSKNIQYF
>TRBV19|-|13
CASGTLNTGELFF
>TRBV29-1|TRBD1|16
CSVAETGGFQGGELFF
>TRBV27|-|15
CASSLTGGVFYEQYF
>TRBV19|-|14
CASKEGVSQNIQYF
>TRBV28|TRBD2|14
CASRLSGSVYEQYF
>TRBV4-2|-|14
CASSLQKNNQPQHF
>TRBV3-1/TRBV3-2|TRBD1|15
CASSHETGVGNTIYF
>TRBV28|-|17
CASSPADSYLVNQPQHF
>TRBV30|TRBD1|13
CAWSPGGGYEQYF
>TRBV28|TRBD1|15
CASTPAQGAVHEQYF
>TRBV7-9|-|13
CASSLVPGHEQYF
>TRBV7-8|TRBD1|16
CASSYHPDRGNQPQHF
>TRBV7-2|TRBD2|14
CASSSSGGGSEQYF
>TRBV2|-|14
CASKNRDSSYEQYF
>TRBV30|-|14
CAWNRAGSYNEQFF
>TRBV7-9|-|15
CASSRSESPNYGYTF
>TRBV19|-|14
CASSSATANYGYTF
>TRBV5-1|TRBD1|14
CASSFGRGDTEAFF
>TRBV6-5|TRBD1|16
CASSYIPGTGRSPLHF
>TRBV7-2|-|14
CASSPWGGGEPQHF
>TRBV5-1|-|14
CASSLGERYNEQFF
>TRBV7-2|-|15
CASSLAQGVGNTIYF
>TRBV4-2|-|16
CASSQGDEVIDEKLFF
>TRBV27|-|13
CASRGYGNTEAFF
>TRBV11-2|TRBD2|15
CASSFGLAGVNEQYF
>TRBV7-2|TRBD1|15
CASSWGQLVGSPLHF
>TRBV24-1|-|12
CATSGGFGEQYF
>TRBV28|TRBD1|14
CASRRQGGGQPQHF
>TRBV6-2/TRBV6-3|-|16
CASSYRPWQRTGELFF
>TRBV24-1|TRBD1|17
CATSDPYRGPGANVLTF
>TRBV12-3/TRBV12-4|-|13
CASSSFEGQPQHF
>TRBV7-9|-|16
CASSSGVSSYNSPLHF
>TRBV11-3|TRBD2|14
CASSPGRAKNIQYF
>TRBV3-1/TRBV3-2|-|16
CASRDSSGLRQETQYF
>TRBV5-1|TRBD1|17
CASSFGQGGATNEKLFF
>TRBV6-5|-|12
CASSRLGNTIYF